One sample yielded the 3 T cell receptor beta chains listed below, sequenced in a study of blood T cell repertoires in COVID-19 (dated by TCRdb to the early 2020s). To prepare the library, the immunoSEQ multiplex PCR assay was applied. TCRdb's version of the immuneACCESS table is confined to in-frame rearrangements and falls short of the full clone set. An unresolved V gene accounts for under half of the shortfall where checked; the remainder is of unknown origin. This sample is represented by 200,000 to 250,000 clones; more than 75% of them were singletons. About 3% of the sample belongs to the ten largest clones. The sequencing input was peripheral blood. The receptor source for this set is a man aged 50-59 years who had recovered from COVID-19.

The gene calls are TRBV24-1 and TRBJ2-1, with TRBD1 matching 10 bases. V shed 3 bases and J 5 bases; nucleotides not matched to a gene: 3. Germline CDR1 KGHDR, CDR2 SFDVKD. The CDR3 loop spans 15 amino acids. CDR3 region: CATSDQDRGDNEQFF. DNA for the CDR3: TGTGCCACCAGTGATCAGGACAGGGGGGACAATGAGCAGTTCTTC.

The J gene is TRBJ2-7, the V gene TRBV28; possible D gene TRBD1, 5 bases. Germline V gene sequence: CDR1 MDHEN, CDR2 SYDVKM. The CDR3 has 15 amino acids. The V and J ends lost 5 bases and 1 base respectively, with 15 bases between them. The CDR3 coding sequence is TGTGCCAGCAGTCTCAGGGTGGCCGGATCCTACGAGCAGTACTTC. It encodes CASSLRVAGSYEQYF.

The chain is built from TRBV6-2 or TRBV6-3 and TRBJ2-5; 7 bases are a match to TRBD2. The CDR3 is made up of 15 amino acids. Germline V CDR1 and CDR2: MNHEY, SVGEGT. J lost 5 bases, V lost 3 bases, and 9 bases had no gene match. CDR3: CASSYSASGLETQYF. The CDR3 DNA reads as TGTGCCAGCAGTTATTCGGCTAGCGGCTTGGAGACCCAGTACTTC.